This T cell receptor (beta chain) was observed in a study of cytomegalovirus exposure and HLA in healthy donors. The germline V gene encodes CDR1 SGHAT and CDR2 FQNNGV. The CDR3 is made up of 16 amino acids. V lost 0 bases and J lost 7; bases outside the gene matches: 7. Profiling relied on immunoSEQ multiplex PCR, and the TCRdb table lists in-frame clones only, not all of them. The table lists some 170,000 clones, about 87% of them singletons. V is TRBV11-2 and J is TRBJ2-1; 9 nucleotides align to TRBD1. The sequencing input was PBMCs. This sequence originates from a woman aged 25 to 39 in good health and CMV-seronegative. The CDR3 loop reads CASSLDLGTGTNEQFF. CDR3 coding DNA: TGTGCCAGCAGCTTAGATCTTGGGACAGGGACAAATGAGCAGTTCTTC.